This TCR beta chain was sequenced during a study of patients and donors after allogeneic stem cell transplantation. The germline CDR1 and CDR2 sequences are PRHDT and FYEKMQ (reference sequence). The V end was cut by 2 bases, the J end by 2 bases, with 8 bases between. The CDR3 runs 14 residues. TCRdb passed the RT-PCR reads through MiXCR, listing each CDR3 protein once. Here the sample spans roughly 960,000 distinct CDR3 sequences, roughly 18% being singletons. The origin of this receptor is a human donor who was either an allogeneic HSCT recipient or a stem cell or donor lymphocyte infusion donor (not recorded which). It is not recorded whose cells these are; they may come from a transplant donor. The specimen was blood, either unsorted or a sorted T cell fraction (not recorded which). The chain recombines TRBV13 with TRBJ2-3, with D possibly being TRBD1 (5 bases). The CDR3 DNA sequence: TGTGCCAGCAGCTTAATAGGGGTCACAGATACGCAGTATTTT. It encodes CASSLIGVTDTQYF.